The clone carrying this T cell receptor beta chain was detected a few times. Trimming shortened V by 0 bases and J by 1 base, and 4 bases separated the two germline ends. The length of the CDR3 is 13 residues. The germline CDR1 and CDR2 sequences are SGDLS and YYNGEE. The source of the sample is a study of blood T cell repertoires in COVID-19. Original processing notes: Estimates of nucleated cell counts were drawn from the amplification of reference gene primers. Generated by immunoSEQ multiplex PCR, the TCRdb table keeps only in-frame clones and is missing some. V and J calls and clone size are copied from that table; D and trimming were computed from the DNA. This sample has under 400,000 clones, with 90% found just once.

The receptor's source is a woman aged 25-40 years with COVID-19, enrolled during active disease. Specimen: peripheral blood. The chain carries TRBV9 and TRBJ1-1; unclear D gene. In DNA, the CDR3 is TGTGCCAGCAGCGTAGACTCGAACACTGAAGCTTTCTTT. It encodes CASSVDSNTEAFF.